This TCR beta chain was sequenced for a study of cytomegalovirus exposure and HLA in healthy donors. Findings of the study overall: Association with HLA alleles at 0.05 false discovery rate was found for 15,000 to 20,000 TCR beta sequences in a later analysis. Looking again later, the authors saw that most CMV-associated TCR beta chains seemed HLA-restricted. Among TCR beta chains of equal frequency, HLA-associated ones were more clonally expanded in a later analysis.

Vbeta (60) and Jbeta (13) primers were used in the PCR. TCRdb's copy holds only in-frame clones and misses some; the assay was immunoSEQ multiplex PCR. The data contain 130,000 or so clones, more than 75% of them singletons. Germline CDR1 and CDR2: MDHEN and SYDVKM. Between the trimmed V and J ends, which lost 2 bases and 9 bases, there was a span of 13 bases. This CDR3 has 14 residues. As for this clone: Its antigen is still unknown.

The source of this sequence is a woman in her 30s in good health and CMV-seronegative. Sample: PBMCs. The chain carries TRBV28 and TRBJ1-4; D possibly corresponds to TRBD1 (5 bases). The CDR3 here is CASSLDSPTQKLFF. CDR3 sequence (DNA): TGTGCCAGCAGTTTAGACAGCCCCACCCAAAAACTGTTTTTT.